This entry features one T cell receptor (beta chain) sequence. Two nested PCRs, run for around 15 and 9 cycles, were applied to TCRalpha and TCRbeta cDNA. From the 5' RACE reads, TCRdb lists one entry per CDR3 protein and no DNA. The repertoire table contains over 350,000 distinct CDR3 sequences. The data were obtained in a study of monozygotic twins with inflammatory bowel disease. Germline CDR1 and CDR2: LGHNA and YSLEER. The CDR3 loop spans 16 amino acids. The sequence derives from a human donor with ulcerative colitis or Crohn's disease, or a healthy co-twin of an affected twin (not recorded which). The rearrangement uses TRBV4-3 and TRBJ2-3; TCRdb reports TRBD1, a call that lacks DNA to check it against. The specimen was blood. The CDR3 loop reads CASSQALQGITDTQYF.